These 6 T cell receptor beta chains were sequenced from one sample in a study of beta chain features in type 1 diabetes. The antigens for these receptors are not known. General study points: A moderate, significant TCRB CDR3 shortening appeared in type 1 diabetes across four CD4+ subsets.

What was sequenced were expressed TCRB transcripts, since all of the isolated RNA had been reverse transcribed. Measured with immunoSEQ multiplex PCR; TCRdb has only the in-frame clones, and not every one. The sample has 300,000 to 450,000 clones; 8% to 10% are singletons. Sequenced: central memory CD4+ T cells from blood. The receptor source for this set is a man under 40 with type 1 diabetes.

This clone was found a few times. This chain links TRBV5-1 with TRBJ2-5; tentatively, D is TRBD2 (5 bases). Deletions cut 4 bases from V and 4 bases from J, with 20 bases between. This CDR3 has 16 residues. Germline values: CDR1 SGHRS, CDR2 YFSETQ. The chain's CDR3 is CASSGKTRVEGETQYF. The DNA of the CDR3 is TGCGCCAGCAGCGGAAAAACTAGGGTCGAGGGAGAGACCCAGTACTTC.

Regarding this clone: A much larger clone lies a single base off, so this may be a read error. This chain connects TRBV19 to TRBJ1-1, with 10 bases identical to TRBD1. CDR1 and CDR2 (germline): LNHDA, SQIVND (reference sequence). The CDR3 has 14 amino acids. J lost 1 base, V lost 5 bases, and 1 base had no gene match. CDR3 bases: TGTGCCAGTAGTTGGGACAGGGGGAACACTGAAGCTTTCTTT. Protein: CASSWDRGNTEAFF.

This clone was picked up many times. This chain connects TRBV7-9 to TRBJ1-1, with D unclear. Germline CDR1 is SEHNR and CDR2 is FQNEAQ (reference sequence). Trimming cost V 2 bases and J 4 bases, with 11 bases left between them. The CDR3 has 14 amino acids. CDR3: CASSLNSLGTEAFF. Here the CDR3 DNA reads TGTGCCAGCAGCTTAAACTCCCTGGGCACTGAAGCTTTCTTT.

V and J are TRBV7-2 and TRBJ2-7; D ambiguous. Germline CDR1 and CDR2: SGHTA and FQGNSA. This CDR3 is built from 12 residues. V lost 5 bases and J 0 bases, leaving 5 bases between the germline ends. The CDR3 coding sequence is TGTGCCAGCAGCCGCCTCTCCTACGAGCAGTACTTC. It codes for CASSRLSYEQYF.

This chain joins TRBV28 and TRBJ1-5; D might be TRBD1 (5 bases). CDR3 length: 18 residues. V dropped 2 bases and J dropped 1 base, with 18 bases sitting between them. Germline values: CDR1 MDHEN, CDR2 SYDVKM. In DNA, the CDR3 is TGTGCCAGCAGTTTAAGTGGCTGGCAGGGCGGAAGCAATCAGCCCCAGCATTTT. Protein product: CASSLSGWQGGSNQPQHF.

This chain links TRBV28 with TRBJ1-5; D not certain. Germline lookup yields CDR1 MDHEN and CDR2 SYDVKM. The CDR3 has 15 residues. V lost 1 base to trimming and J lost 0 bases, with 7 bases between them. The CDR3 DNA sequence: TGTGCCAGCAGTTTATTGTCCCGTAGCAATCAGCCCCAGCATTTT. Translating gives CASSLLSRSNQPQHF.